This T cell receptor (beta chain) is drawn from a study of identifying expanded T cells in peripheral blood. Study-level points and caveats: Roughly two-week clone count variance significantly increased as total template count grew. Technical replicates showed about 1.1 changed clones; approximately 2 weeks approximately 15; four weeks 19.

V gave up 7 bases and J gave up 3 bases; unmatched junction bases: 6. This CDR3 has 14 residues. Germline V lookup: CDR1 MNHNS, CDR2 SASEGT. Details on this clone: What it binds is not known.

Data came from immunoSEQ multiplex PCR; TCRdb stores just in-frame clones and leaves some out. The table lists about 94,000 clones, approximately 91% of them singletons. Healthy donors had no documented immune events, such as infections, while sampled. The sample consisted of blood. The chain employs TRBV6-1 and TRBJ1-3; TRBD1 matches 7 bases. The TCR sequence derives from a person aged 18-70 years in good health. This CDR3 reads CASTQGVGGNTIYF. The CDR3 nucleotides are TGTGCCAGCACTCAGGGGGTCGGTGGAAACACCATATATTTT.